The 11 T cell receptor beta chains presented below share a single source sample, sequenced in a study of cytotoxic CD8 clonotypes in ibrutinib-treated CLL. Generated by immunoSEQ multiplex PCR, the TCRdb table keeps only in-frame clones and is missing some. The sample holds approximately 100,000 clones, about 58% seen once. The specimen comprised PBMCs, sampled after 24 months of ibrutinib treatment. All receptors derive from a human donor with chronic lymphocytic leukemia.

The sample holds one count of this clone. The chain has TRBV30 and TRBJ2-1; 12 positions match TRBD2. The CDR3 totals 14 residues. Trimming removed 1 base from V and 7 bases from J; junction bases left unmatched: 2. Germline V gene sequence: CDR1 GTSNPN, CDR2 SVGIG (reference sequence). Written as DNA, the CDR3 is TGTGCCTGGAGTGCTAGCGGGGGGGGAAATGAGCAGTTCTTC. Its protein is CAWSASGGGNEQFF.

The chain's CDR3 is CASCNMGAYEQYF. In nucleotides, the CDR3 is TGTGCCAGCTGCAACATGGGGGCCTACGAGCAGTACTTC. This rearrangement joins TRBV7-9 to TRBJ2-7; D is perhaps TRBD1 or TRBD2 (5 bases each). Germline V gene lookup returns CDR1 SEHNR and CDR2 FQNEAQ (reference sequence). The CDR3 has 13 residues. The germline V and J ends were trimmed by 8 bases and 2 bases, with 13 bases remaining between them.

The V and J genes are TRBV7-3 and TRBJ2-5; 8 bases line up with TRBD2. Germline V gene lookup returns CDR1 SGHTA and CDR2 FQGTGA. This CDR3 region has 14 residues. After removal of 3 bases from V and 3 bases from J, the junction contained 3 bases not matched to a gene. The CDR3 DNA follows: TGTGCCAGCAGCTTTGCGGGGGGAAAAGAGACCCAGTACTTC. Translation: CASSFAGGKETQYF.

The V and J genes are TRBV7-9 and TRBJ1-3; D might be TRBD1 (6 bases). Germline values: CDR1 SEHNR, CDR2 FQNEAQ (reference sequence). The CDR3 totals 18 residues. V was clipped by 4 bases and J by 0 bases, with 19 bases between them. The CDR3 is CASSYGQSSVYSGNTIYF. The DNA of the CDR3 is TGTGCCAGCAGCTACGGACAGAGTTCCGTTTACTCTGGAAACACCATATATTTT. Variable domain in full (rest from reference TRBV7-9 and TRBJ1-3): DTGVSQNPRHKITKRGQNVTFRCDPISEHNRLYWYRQTLGQGPEFLTYFQNEAQLEKSRLLSDRFSAERPKGSFSTLEIQRTEQGDSAMYLCASSYGQSSVYSGNTIYFGEGSWLTVV.

The chain joins TRBV30 to TRBJ2-2; D unresolved. Germline CDR1 and CDR2: GTSNPN and SVGIG (reference sequence). Trimming cost V 1 base and J 5 bases, with 2 bases left between them. The CDR3 sequence is 11 residues long. The CDR3 coding sequence is TGTGCCTGGAGTGAAACCGGGGAGCTGTTTTTT. Amino acid sequence: CAWSETGELFF.

This rearrangement joins TRBV15 to TRBJ2-1, with 11 bases matching TRBD1. V lost 3 bases and J lost 5; bases outside the gene matches: 6. Germline CDR1 reads LNHNV; CDR2 reads YYDKDF (reference sequence). The CDR3 has 16 residues. CDR3 nucleotides: TGTGCCACCAGCAGCCGGGACAGGGGGAGACACAATGAGCAGTTCTTC. Translated, it gives CATSSRDRGRHNEQFF.

V and J are TRBV6-1 and TRBJ2-1, with 9 bases that match TRBD1. The CDR3 is 14 residues long. The V gene's germline CDR1 is MNHNS and CDR2 SASEGT. Trimming took 8 bases from V and 7 from J; bases not matched to a gene: 9. The CDR3 DNA follows: TGTGCCAGCTATAGCGGACAGGGGTTAAATGAGCAGTTCTTC. Translation: CASYSGQGLNEQFF.

This clone was counted only a few times. The J gene is TRBJ2-2, the V gene TRBV30, with D unresolved. The CDR3 sequence is 10 residues long. Germline V gene lookup returns CDR1 GTSNPN and CDR2 SVGIG (reference sequence). Trimming stripped 5 bases from V and 8 bases from J, with 6 bases between. The CDR3 reads CAWERGELFF. The CDR3 DNA sequence: TGTGCCTGGGAAAGAGGGGAGCTGTTTTTT.

The chain carries TRBV5-1 and TRBJ2-3; a possible D gene is TRBD1 (6 bases). CDR3 size: 15 residues. V shed 0 bases and J shed 2 bases, with 10 bases lying between them. The germline V gene encodes CDR1 SGHRS and CDR2 YFSETQ. The CDR3 loop is CASSLEGQYTDTQYF. Here the CDR3 DNA reads TGCGCCAGCAGCTTGGAGGGACAATACACAGATACGCAGTATTTT.

The chain employs TRBV30 and TRBJ1-4, with D tentatively TRBD1 (5 bases). The CDR3 runs to 12 residues. V gave up 0 bases and J gave up 7 bases, with 6 bases separating them. Germline values: CDR1 GTSNPN, CDR2 SVGIG (reference sequence). CDR3 region: CAWSVQGEKLFF. The CDR3, as DNA: TGTGCCTGGAGTGTTCAGGGTGAAAAACTGTTTTTT.

The chain uses TRBV29-1 and TRBJ1-2, with D possibly matching TRBD1 (6 bases). Trimming shortened V by 4 bases and J by 1 base, and 10 bases separated the two germline ends. Germline assignment: CDR1 SQVTM and CDR2 ANQGSEA. CDR3 length: 13 amino acids. CDR3 residues: CSVAGVGNYGYTF. Here the CDR3 DNA reads TGCAGCGTTGCAGGGGTGGGTAACTATGGCTACACCTTC.